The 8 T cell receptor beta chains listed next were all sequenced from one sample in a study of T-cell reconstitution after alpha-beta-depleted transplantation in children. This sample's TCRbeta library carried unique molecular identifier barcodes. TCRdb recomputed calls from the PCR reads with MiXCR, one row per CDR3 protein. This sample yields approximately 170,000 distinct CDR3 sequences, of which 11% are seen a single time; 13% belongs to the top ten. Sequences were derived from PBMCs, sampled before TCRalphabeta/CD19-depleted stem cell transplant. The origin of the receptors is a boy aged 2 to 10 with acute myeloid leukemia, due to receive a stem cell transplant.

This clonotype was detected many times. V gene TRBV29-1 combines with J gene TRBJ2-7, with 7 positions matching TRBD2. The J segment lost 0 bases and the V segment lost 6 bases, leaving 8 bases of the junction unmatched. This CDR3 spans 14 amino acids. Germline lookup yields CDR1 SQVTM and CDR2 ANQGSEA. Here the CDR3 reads CSVDLAGSSYEQYF. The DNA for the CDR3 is TGCAGCGTGGATTTAGCGGGTAGCTCCTACGAGCAGTACTTC.

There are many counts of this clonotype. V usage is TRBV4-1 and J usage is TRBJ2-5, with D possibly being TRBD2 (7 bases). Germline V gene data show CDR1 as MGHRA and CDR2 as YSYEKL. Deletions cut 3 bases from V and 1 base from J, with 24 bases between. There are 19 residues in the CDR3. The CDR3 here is CASSHPGGRGGGLQETQYF. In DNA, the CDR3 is TGCGCCAGCAGCCACCCGGGAGGACGAGGCGGGGGCCTCCAAGAGACCCAGTACTTC.

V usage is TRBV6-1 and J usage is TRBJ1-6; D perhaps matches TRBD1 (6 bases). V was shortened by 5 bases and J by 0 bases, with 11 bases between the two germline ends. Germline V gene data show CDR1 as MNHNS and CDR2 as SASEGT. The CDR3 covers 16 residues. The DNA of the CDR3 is TGTGCCAGCAGTACGACAGGCAACTCCTATAATTCACCCCTCCACTTT. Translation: CASSTTGNSYNSPLHF.

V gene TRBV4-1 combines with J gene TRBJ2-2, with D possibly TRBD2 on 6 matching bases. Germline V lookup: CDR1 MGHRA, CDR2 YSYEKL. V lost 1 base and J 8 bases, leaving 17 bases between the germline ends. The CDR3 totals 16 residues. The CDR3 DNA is TGCGCCAGCAGCCAAGTGACTGGAGGGAGGAGAGGGGAGCTGTTTTTT. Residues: CASSQVTGGRRGELFF.

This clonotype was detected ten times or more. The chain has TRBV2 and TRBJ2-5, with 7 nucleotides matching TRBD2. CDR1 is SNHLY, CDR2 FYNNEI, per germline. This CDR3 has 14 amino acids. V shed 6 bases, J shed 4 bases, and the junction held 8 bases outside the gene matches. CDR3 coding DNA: TGTGCCAGCAGGGATGGTTCGGGGGGAGAGACCCAGTACTTC. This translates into CASRDGSGGETQYF.

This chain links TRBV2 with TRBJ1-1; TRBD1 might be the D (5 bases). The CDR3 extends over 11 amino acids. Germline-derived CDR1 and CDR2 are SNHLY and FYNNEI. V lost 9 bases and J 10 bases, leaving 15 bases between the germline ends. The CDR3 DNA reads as TGTGCCAGACGGGAGGTAACAGGAGCTTTCTTT. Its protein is CARREVTGAFF.

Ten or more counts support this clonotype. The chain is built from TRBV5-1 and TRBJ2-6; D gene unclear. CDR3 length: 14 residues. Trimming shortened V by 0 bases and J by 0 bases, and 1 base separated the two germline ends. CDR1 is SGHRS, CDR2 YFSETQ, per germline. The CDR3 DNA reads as TGCGCCAGCAGCTTGGACTCTGGGGCCAACGTCCTGACTTTC. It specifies CASSLDSGANVLTF.

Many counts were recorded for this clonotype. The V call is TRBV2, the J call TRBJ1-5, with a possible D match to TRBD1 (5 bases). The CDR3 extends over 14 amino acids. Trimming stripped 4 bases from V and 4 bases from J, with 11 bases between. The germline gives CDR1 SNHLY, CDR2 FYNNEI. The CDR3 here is CASSGRGVNQPQHF. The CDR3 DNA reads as TGTGCCAGCAGTGGTCGGGGGGTAAATCAGCCCCAGCATTTT.